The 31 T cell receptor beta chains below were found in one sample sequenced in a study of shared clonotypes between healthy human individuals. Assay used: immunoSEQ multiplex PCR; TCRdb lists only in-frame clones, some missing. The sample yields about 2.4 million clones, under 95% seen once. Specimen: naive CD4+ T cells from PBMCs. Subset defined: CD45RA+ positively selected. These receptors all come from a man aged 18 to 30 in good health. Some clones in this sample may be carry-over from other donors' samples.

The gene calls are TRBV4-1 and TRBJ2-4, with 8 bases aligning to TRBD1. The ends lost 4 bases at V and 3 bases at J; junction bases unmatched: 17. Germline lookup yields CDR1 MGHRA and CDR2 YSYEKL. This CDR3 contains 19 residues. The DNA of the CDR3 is TGCGCCAGCAGCCGCACTCTAGGACAGGGCGGCCTAGTCAAAAACATTCAGTACTTC. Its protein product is CASSRTLGQGGLVKNIQYF.

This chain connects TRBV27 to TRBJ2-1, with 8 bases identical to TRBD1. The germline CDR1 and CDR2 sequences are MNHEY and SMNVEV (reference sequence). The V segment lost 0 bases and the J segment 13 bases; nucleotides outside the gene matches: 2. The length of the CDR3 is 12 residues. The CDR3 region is CASSLSSGGQFF. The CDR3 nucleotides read TGTGCCAGCAGTTTATCTTCAGGGGGCCAGTTCTTC.

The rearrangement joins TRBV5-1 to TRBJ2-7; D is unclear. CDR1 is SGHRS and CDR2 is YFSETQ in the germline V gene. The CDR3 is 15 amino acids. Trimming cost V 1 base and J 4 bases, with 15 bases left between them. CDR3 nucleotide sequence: TGCGCCAGCAGCTTGAGTGGGGTCCGCACGTACGAGCAGTACTTC. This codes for CASSLSGVRTYEQYF.

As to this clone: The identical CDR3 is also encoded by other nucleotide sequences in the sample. CDR3 protein: CASTPGGSTDTQYF. The CDR3 nucleotides are TGTGCCAGCACCCCCGGGGGTAGCACAGATACGCAGTATTTT. The chain has TRBV6-6 and TRBJ2-3, with D possibly TRBD2 on 6 matching bases. V was trimmed by 7 bases and J by 0 bases, leaving 11 bases between them. Germline V gene data show CDR1 as MNHNY and CDR2 as SVGAGI (reference sequence). This CDR3 has 14 amino acids.

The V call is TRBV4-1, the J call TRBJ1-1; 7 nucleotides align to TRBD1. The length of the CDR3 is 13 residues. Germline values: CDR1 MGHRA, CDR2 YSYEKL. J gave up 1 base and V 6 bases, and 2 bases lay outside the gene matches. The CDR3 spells CASRRTGNTEAFF. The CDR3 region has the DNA TGCGCCAGCAGACGGACAGGGAACACTGAAGCTTTCTTT.

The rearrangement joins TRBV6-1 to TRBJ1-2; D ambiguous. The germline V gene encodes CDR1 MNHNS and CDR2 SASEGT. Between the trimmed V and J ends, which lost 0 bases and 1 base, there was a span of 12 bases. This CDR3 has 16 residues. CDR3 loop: CASSEARAALNYGYTF. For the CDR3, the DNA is TGTGCCAGCAGTGAAGCGCGGGCAGCTCTTAACTATGGCTACACCTTC.

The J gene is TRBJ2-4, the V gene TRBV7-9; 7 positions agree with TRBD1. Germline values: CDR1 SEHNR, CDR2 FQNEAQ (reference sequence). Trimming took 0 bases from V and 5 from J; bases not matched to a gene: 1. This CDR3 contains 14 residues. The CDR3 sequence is CASSLAGTENIQYF. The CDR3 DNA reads TGTGCCAGCAGCTTAGCCGGGACAGAAAACATTCAGTACTTC.

CDR3 sequence: CATSPEATAPYEQYF. The CDR3 DNA sequence: TGTGCCACCTCCCCGGAGGCAACGGCCCCCTACGAGCAGTACTTC. The chain joins TRBV5-5 to TRBJ2-7; tentatively, D is TRBD2 (5 bases). This CDR3 is built from 15 residues. The germline V and J ends were trimmed by 9 bases and 2 bases, with 21 bases remaining between them. Germline V gives CDR1 SGHKS, CDR2 YYEKEE (reference sequence).

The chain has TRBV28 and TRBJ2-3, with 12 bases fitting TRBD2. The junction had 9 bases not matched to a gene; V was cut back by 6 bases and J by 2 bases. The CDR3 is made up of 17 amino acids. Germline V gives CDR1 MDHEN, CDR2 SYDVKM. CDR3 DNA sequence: TGTGCCAGCAGCCATGGGACTAGCGGGCGCCCCACAGATACGCAGTATTTT. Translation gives CASSHGTSGRPTDTQYF.

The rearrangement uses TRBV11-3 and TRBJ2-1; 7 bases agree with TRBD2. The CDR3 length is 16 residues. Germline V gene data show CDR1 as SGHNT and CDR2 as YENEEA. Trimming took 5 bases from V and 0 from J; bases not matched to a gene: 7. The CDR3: CASSQRGGVSYNEQFF. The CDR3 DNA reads TGTGCCAGCAGCCAGCGGGGAGGCGTCTCCTACAATGAGCAGTTCTTC. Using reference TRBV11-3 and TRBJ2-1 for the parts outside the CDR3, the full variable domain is EAGVVQSPRYKIIEKKQPVAFWCNPISGHNTLYWYLQNLGQGPELLIRYENEEAVDDSQLPKDRFSAERLKGVDSTLKIQPAELGDSAVYLCASSQRGGVSYNEQFFGPGTRLTVL.

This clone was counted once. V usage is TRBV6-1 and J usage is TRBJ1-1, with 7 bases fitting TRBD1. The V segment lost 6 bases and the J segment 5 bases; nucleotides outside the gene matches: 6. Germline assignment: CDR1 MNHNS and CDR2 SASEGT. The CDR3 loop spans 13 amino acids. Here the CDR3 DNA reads TGTGCCAGCAGGGAGGGGGCTAATACTGAAGCTTTCTTT. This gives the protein CASREGANTEAFF.

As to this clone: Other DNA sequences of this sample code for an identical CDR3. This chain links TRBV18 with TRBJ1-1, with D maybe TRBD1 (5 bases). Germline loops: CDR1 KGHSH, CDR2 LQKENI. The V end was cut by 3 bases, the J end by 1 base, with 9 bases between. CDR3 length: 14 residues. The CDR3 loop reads CASSPKDTNTEAFF. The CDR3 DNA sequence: TGTGCCAGCTCACCGAAGGACACGAACACTGAAGCTTTCTTT.

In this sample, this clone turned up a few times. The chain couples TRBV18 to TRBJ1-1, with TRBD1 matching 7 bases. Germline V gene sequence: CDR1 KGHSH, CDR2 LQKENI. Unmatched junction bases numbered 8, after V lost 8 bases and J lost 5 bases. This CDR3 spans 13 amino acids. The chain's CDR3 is CASRGQGETEAFF. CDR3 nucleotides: TGTGCCAGCCGGGGGCAGGGGGAGACTGAAGCTTTCTTT. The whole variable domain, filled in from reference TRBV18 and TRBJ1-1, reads NAGVMQNPRHLVRRRGQEARLRCSPMKGHSHVYWYRQLPEEGLKFMVYLQKENIIDESGMPKERFSAEFPKEGPSILRIQQVVRGDSAAYFCASRGQGETEAFFGQGTRLTVV.

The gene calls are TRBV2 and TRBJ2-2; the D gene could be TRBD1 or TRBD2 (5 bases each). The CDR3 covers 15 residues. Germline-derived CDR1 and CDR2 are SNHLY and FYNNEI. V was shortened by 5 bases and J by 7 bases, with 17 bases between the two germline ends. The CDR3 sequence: CASSREGPPRGELFF. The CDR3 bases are TGTGCCAGCAGTCGAGAGGGACCACCCCGCGGGGAGCTGTTTTTT.

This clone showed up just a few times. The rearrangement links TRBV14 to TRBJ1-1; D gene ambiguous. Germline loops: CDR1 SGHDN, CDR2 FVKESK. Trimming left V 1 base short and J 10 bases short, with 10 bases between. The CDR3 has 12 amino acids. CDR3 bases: TGTGCCAGCAGCCAAGTAATGTTCTCAGCTTTCTTT. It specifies CASSQVMFSAFF. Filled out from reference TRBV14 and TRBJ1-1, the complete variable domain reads EAGVTQFPSHSVIEKGQTVTLRCDPISGHDNLYWYRRVMGKEIKFLLHFVKESKQDESGMPNNRFLAERTGGTYSTLKVQPAELEDSGVYFCASSQVMFSAFFGQGTRLTVV.

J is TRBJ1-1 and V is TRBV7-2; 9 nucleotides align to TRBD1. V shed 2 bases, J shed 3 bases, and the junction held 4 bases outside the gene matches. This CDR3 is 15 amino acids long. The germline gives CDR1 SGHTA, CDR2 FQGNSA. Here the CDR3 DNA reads TGTGCCAGCAGCTTAACAGGGGGCATGGACACTGAAGCTTTCTTT. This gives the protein CASSLTGGMDTEAFF.

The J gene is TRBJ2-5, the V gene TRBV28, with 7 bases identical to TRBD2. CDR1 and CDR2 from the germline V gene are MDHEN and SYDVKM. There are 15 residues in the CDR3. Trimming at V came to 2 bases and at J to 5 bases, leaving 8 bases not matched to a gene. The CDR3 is CASSLGSAAGETQYF. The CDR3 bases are TGTGCCAGCAGTTTAGGCTCGGCAGCGGGGGAGACCCAGTACTTC.

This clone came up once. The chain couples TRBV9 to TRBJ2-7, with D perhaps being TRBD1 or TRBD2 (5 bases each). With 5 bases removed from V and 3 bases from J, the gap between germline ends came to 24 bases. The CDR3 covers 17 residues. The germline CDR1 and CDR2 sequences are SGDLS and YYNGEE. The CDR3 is CASSIGIRDPPYYEQYF. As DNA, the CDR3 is TGTGCCAGCAGTATCGGGATCAGGGATCCCCCCTACTACGAGCAGTACTTC.

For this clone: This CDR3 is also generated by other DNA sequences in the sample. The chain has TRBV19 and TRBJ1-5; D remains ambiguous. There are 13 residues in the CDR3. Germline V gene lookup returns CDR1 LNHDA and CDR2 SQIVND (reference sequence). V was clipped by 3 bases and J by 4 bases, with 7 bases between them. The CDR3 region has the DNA TGTGCCAGTAGTATCCAGCGGAATCAGCCCCAGCATTTT. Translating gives CASSIQRNQPQHF.

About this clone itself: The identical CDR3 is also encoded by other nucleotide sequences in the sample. In nucleotides, the CDR3 is TGTGCCAGCAGTTCAACGGGACAGGGAGAGACCCAGTACTTC. Encoded protein: CASSSTGQGETQYF. V usage is TRBV28 and J usage is TRBJ2-5, with 9 positions matching TRBD1. The junction had 4 bases not matched to a gene; V was cut back by 4 bases and J by 4 bases. CDR1 and CDR2 from the germline V gene are MDHEN and SYDVKM. The CDR3 runs to 14 residues.

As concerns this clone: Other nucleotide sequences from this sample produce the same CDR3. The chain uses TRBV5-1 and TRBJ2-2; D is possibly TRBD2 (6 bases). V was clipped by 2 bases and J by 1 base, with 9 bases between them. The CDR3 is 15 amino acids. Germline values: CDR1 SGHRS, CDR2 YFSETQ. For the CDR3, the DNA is TGCGCCAGCAGCTTAGGGCGGGAGAACACCGGGGAGCTGTTTTTT. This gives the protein CASSLGRENTGELFF.

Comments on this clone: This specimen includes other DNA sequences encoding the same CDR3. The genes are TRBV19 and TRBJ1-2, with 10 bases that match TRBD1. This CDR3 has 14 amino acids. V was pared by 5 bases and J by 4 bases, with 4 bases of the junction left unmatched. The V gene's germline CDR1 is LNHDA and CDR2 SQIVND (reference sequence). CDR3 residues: CASSSGQGFYGYTF. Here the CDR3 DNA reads TGTGCCAGTAGTTCGGGACAGGGGTTCTATGGCTACACCTTC.

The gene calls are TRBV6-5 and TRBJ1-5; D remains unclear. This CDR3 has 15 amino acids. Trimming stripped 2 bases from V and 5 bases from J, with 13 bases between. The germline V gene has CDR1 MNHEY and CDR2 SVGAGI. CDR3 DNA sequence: TGTGCCAGCAGTTACGCGCCCATGGTAGATCAGCCCCAGCATTTT. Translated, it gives CASSYAPMVDQPQHF.

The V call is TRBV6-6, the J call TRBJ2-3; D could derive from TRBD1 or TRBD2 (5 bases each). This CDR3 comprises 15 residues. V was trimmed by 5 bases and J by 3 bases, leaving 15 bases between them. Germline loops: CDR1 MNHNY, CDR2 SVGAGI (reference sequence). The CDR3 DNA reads TGTGCCAGCAGTAGCCCGGGGCGCGGGACAGATACGCAGTATTTT. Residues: CASSSPGRGTDTQYF.

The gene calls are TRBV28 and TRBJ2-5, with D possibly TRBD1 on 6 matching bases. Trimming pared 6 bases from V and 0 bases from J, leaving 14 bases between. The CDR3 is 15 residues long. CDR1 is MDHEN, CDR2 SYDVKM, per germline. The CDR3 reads CASSSDRGYQETQYF. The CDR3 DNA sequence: TGTGCCAGCAGCTCGGACAGAGGATACCAAGAGACCCAGTACTTC.

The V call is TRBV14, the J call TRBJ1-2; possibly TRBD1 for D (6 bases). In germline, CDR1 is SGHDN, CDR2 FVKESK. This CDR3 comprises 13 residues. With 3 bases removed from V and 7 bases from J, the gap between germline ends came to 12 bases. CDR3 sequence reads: CASSQYREAGYTF. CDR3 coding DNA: TGTGCCAGCAGCCAGTACAGGGAGGCTGGCTACACCTTC.

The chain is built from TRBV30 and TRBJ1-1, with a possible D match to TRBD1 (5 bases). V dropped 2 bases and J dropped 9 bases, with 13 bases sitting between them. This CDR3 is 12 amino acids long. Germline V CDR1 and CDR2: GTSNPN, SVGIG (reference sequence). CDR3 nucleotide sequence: TGTGCCTGGAGTCGTGGGGGAGGCCAAGCTTTCTTT. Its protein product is CAWSRGGGQAFF.

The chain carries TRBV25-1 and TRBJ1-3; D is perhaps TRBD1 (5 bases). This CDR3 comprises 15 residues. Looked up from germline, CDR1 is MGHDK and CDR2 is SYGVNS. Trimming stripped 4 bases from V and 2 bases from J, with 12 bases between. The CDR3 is CASSGWTIPGNTIYF. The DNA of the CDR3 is TGTGCCAGCAGTGGGTGGACAATCCCTGGAAACACCATATATTTT.

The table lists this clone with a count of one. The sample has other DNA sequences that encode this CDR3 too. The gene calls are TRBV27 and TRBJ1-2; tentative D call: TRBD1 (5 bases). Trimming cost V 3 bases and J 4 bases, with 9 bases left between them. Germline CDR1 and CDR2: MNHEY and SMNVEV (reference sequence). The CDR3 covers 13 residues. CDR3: CASSFRGSYGYTF. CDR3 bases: TGTGCCAGCAGTTTCCGGGGCAGCTATGGCTACACCTTC.

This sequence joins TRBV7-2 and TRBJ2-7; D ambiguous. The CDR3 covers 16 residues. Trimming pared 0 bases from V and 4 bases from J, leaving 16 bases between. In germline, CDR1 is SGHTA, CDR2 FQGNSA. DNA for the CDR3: TGTGCCAGCAGCTTAGCGCCATTGGGTGGGGTTTACGAGCAGTACTTC. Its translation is CASSLAPLGGVYEQYF.

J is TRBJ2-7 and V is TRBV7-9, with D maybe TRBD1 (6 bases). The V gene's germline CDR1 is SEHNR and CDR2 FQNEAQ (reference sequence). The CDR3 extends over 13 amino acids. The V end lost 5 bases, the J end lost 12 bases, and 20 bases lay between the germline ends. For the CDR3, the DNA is TGTGCCAGCAGCCCTGGGCGACGACAGGACTTGTACTTC. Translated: CASSPGRRQDLYF.